One and the same sample provided the 8 T cell receptor beta chains below, sequenced in a study of PD-1 blockade in classical Hodgkin lymphoma. Some clones are missing from TCRdb's copy, which holds only in-frame ones; the method was immunoSEQ multiplex PCR. The sample records about 28,000 clones, roughly 78% being singletons. The time point here: cycle 4 day 1 (C4D1), after 6 weeks of nivolumab. Relapses following autologous stem cell transplantation were seen in all patients, with brentuximab vedotin exposure varying. The sample was peripheral blood mononuclear cells (PBMCs), taken before the fourth cycle of nivolumab. These receptors were collected from a human donor with classical Hodgkin lymphoma.

The chain combines TRBV10-1 with TRBJ1-2, with D hard to call. V gave up 0 bases and J gave up 2 bases, with 10 bases separating them. The V gene's germline CDR1 is WNHNN and CDR2 SYGVQD (reference sequence). The CDR3 contains 15 residues. CDR3 in amino acids: CASSESPTPNYGYTF. The CDR3 DNA follows: TGCGCCAGCAGTGAGTCCCCGACACCGAACTATGGCTACACCTTC.

This clone was detected once. The gene calls are TRBV6-4 and TRBJ2-7; D gene uncertain. CDR1 MRHNA and CDR2 SNTAGT come from the germline V gene. Trimming shortened V by 5 bases and J by 4 bases, and 15 bases separated the two germline ends. The CDR3 contains 14 residues. The CDR3 here is CASSPTPRSYEQYF. The CDR3 nucleotides are TGTGCCAGCAGTCCCACCCCGAGGAGTTACGAGCAGTACTTC.

The genes are TRBV15 and TRBJ1-1; D is uncertain. This CDR3 contains 16 residues. Trimming cost V 5 bases and J 5 bases, with 21 bases left between them. Germline assignment: CDR1 LNHNV and CDR2 YYDKDF (reference sequence). This chain's CDR3 is CATSSEANPRWTEAFF. As DNA, the CDR3 is TGTGCCACCAGCTCGGAAGCGAACCCACGTTGGACTGAAGCTTTCTTT.

A few counts support this clone. CDR3 bases: TGCGCCAGCAGCTTGGCCCCCGAAGAGCGCTACGAGCAGTACTTC. Residues: CASSLAPEERYEQYF. The chain uses TRBV5-1 and TRBJ2-7; no clear D. There are 15 residues in the CDR3. Trimming stripped 0 bases from V and 3 bases from J, with 13 bases between. Germline CDR1 is SGHRS and CDR2 is YFSETQ.

The chain carries TRBV11-2 and TRBJ2-1; 8 bases line up with TRBD2. The CDR3 is made up of 13 amino acids. Germline assignment: CDR1 SGHAT and CDR2 FQNNGV. V shed 5 bases, J shed 10 bases, and the junction held 7 bases outside the gene matches. CDR3 in DNA: TGTGCCAGCAGCCAAGCGGGGGTGACCGAGCAGTTCTTC. Protein sequence: CASSQAGVTEQFF.

The gene calls are TRBV6-1 and TRBJ2-5, with D unresolved. The J call may be incorrect, as the DNA end agrees better with TRBJ2-7. From germline, CDR1 is MNHNS and CDR2 SASEGT. The CDR3 is 12 residues long. The CDR3 sequence: CASSVSSYEQYF. CDR3 coding DNA: TGTGCCAGCAGTGTTTCCTCCTACGAGCAGTACTTC.

V is TRBV5-8 and J is TRBJ1-6; 7 bases map to TRBD1. CDR3 length equals 14 residues. V was clipped by 1 base and J by 8 bases; unmatched bases: 3. CDR1 SGHTS and CDR2 YDEGEE come from the germline V gene. CDR3: CASSLWDSYSPLHF. Here the CDR3 DNA reads TGTGCCAGCAGCTTGTGGGACAGCTATTCACCCCTCCACTTT.

The rearrangement joins TRBV2 to TRBJ1-2, with 11 bases matching TRBD1. Germline V gives CDR1 SNHLY, CDR2 FYNNEI. The CDR3 is 14 amino acids. Trimming removed 6 bases from V and 3 bases from J; junction bases left unmatched: 3. The CDR3 nucleotides read TGTGCCAGCAGGGGGGGACAGGGGGACTATGGCTACACCTTC. It yields the protein CASRGGQGDYGYTF.